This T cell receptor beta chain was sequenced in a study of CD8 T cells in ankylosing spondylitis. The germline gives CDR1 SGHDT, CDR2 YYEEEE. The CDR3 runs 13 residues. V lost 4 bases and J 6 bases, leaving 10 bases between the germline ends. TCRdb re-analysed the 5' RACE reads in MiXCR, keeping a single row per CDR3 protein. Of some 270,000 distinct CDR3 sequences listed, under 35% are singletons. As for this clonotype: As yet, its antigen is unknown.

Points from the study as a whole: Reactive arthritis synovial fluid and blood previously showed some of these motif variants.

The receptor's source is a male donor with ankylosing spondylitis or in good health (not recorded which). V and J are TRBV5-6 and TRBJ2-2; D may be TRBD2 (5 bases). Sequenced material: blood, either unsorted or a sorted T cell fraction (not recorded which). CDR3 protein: CASSRIASGELFF. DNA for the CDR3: TGTGCCAGCAGCCGAATAGCGTCCGGGGAGCTGTTTTTT.